There are a few counts of the clone carrying this T cell receptor beta chain. The entry originates in a study of chronic HIV infection and antiretroviral therapy. Per germline, CDR1 SGHRS and CDR2 YFSETQ. The V end was cut by 5 bases, the J end by 0 bases, with 12 bases between. CDR3 length equals 16 residues. MiXCR, run by TCRdb on the 5' RACE reads, gives a single entry per CDR3 protein. Of roughly 48,000 distinct CDR3 sequences listed, 19% are singletons. The chain carries TRBV5-1 and TRBJ2-6; D uncertain. The source is an adult who had HIV and had not received antiretroviral therapy, or was an uninfected healthy control (not recorded which). Sequenced material: peripheral blood. Here the CDR3 DNA reads TGCGCCAGCAGGAGGCAGTCCTCCTCTGGGGCCAACGTCCTGACTTTC. This encodes CASRRQSSSGANVLTF.